Below are 14 T cell receptor beta chains sequenced from a single sample in a study of blood T cells in healthy people across ages (dated by TCRdb to between 2014 and 2017). Libraries were built with 5' RACE. The reads were generated on an Illumina HiSeq 2500. A second PCR of roughly 7 to 11 cycles was performed with a sample-barcoded 5' primer and a J-beta primer mix. The public reads were reanalyzed by TCRdb: fastp trimming at Q25, MiXCR alignment, in-frame beta chains only. Rows merge per CDR3 protein into single entries with the most common DNA and genes. Present in this sample are around 900,000 distinct CDR3 sequences, around 26% of which were seen just once. Of the sample, around 16% falls within the top ten clones. The sample consisted of blood. The receptor set was obtained from a woman aged 80 or older in good health.

This clonotype was observed many times. The gene calls are TRBV15 and TRBJ2-1; TRBD2 aligns across 11 bases. Germline values: CDR1 LNHNV, CDR2 YYDKDF (reference sequence). After removal of 5 bases from V and 7 bases from J, the junction contained 10 bases not matched to a gene. The CDR3 is made up of 16 amino acids. The CDR3: CATSRLAGGGMNEQFF. The CDR3 DNA is TGTGCCACCAGCCGTCTAGCGGGGGGCGGTATGAATGAGCAGTTCTTC.

The table lists this clonotype with many counts. This chain joins TRBV6-4 and TRBJ2-5; perhaps TRBD1 as D (7 bases). The CDR3 loop spans 15 amino acids. In germline, CDR1 is MRHNA, CDR2 SNTAGT. The V and J ends lost 4 bases and 2 bases respectively, with 14 bases between them. For the CDR3, the DNA is TGTGCCAGCAGTGCGGAGGCAGGGGGGCAAGAGACCCAGTACTTC. This sequence encodes CASSAEAGGQETQYF.

This clonotype was observed at least ten times. The junction shows a germline mismatch at one end, possibly a read error. The chain is built from TRBV4-3 and TRBJ2-1; 8 bases line up with TRBD2. The CDR3 totals 15 residues. Germline V gives CDR1 LGHNA, CDR2 YSLEER. For the CDR3, the DNA is TGTGCCAGCAGCCAATTGGCGGGGGGCCGCAATGAGCAGTTCTTC. It encodes CASSQLAGGRNEQFF.

This clonotype was counted at least ten times. This chain links TRBV5-6 with TRBJ1-2; D gene unclear. The germline V gene encodes CDR1 SGHDT and CDR2 YYEEEE. Trimming took 1 base from V and 6 from J, leaving 16 bases between them. This CDR3 is built from 15 residues. CDR3 loop: CASSLPPAPQNGYTF. The DNA for the CDR3 is TGTGCCAGCAGCTTGCCCCCCGCCCCACAAAATGGCTACACCTTC.

The J gene is TRBJ2-7, the V gene TRBV28; tentative D call: TRBD1 (5 bases). This CDR3 contains 14 residues. V was pared by 6 bases and J by 2 bases, with 14 bases between. CDR1 MDHEN and CDR2 SYDVKM come from the germline V gene. The CDR3 here is CASRDDSRPYEQYF. As DNA, the CDR3 is TGTGCCAGCAGGGATGACAGCCGCCCCTACGAGCAGTACTTC.

The chain carries TRBV20-1 and TRBJ2-5; TRBD2 aligns across 11 bases. Trimming cost V 4 bases and J 0 bases; bases outside gene matches: 7. The CDR3 is 16 amino acids. Germline V gene lookup returns CDR1 DFQATT and CDR2 SNEGSKA (reference sequence). CDR3 DNA: TGCAGTGCTAAAGGGACTAGCGGACTATACCAAGAGACCCAGTACTTC. This gives the protein CSAKGTSGLYQETQYF.

This clonotype was counted a single time. This sequence may be a read error, since a much larger clone differs from it by one base. The CDR3 coding sequence is TGTGCCAGCAGCACAGGACTAGCGGGGAACTCCTACGAGCAGTACTTC. It specifies CASSTGLAGNSYEQYF. The V call is TRBV7-4, the J call TRBJ2-4; 12 bases agree with TRBD2. Gene TRBJ2-7 matches the end of the DNA better, so the J call may be wrong. This CDR3 is built from 16 residues. Germline CDR1 and CDR2: SGHVT and SQSDAQ.

This clonotype was detected only a few times. The rearrangement links TRBV21-1 to TRBJ1-5. TRBV21-1 is tagged as a pseudogene. This CDR3 spans 16 amino acids. The CDR3 nucleotides are TGTGCCAGCAGCGCCCAATTATGGACGGGAGTTCAGCCCCAGCATTTT. As protein: CASSAQLWTGVQPQHF.

This clonotype appeared a few times. The rearrangement links TRBV7-9 to TRBJ1-5; a weak D match, TRBD1 (5 bases). The CDR3 spans 13 residues. Looked up from germline, CDR1 is SEHNR and CDR2 is FQNEAQ (reference sequence). The V and J ends lost 4 bases and 13 bases respectively, with 17 bases between them. The CDR3 DNA follows: TGTGCCAGCAGCTCCGGGACTCCTGTATTTCAGCATTTT. Encoded protein: CASSSGTPVFQHF.

This chain connects TRBV11-2 to TRBJ2-4; the D gene is possibly TRBD2 (6 bases). TRBJ2-7 matches the DNA end more closely, so the J call is doubtful. The V gene's germline CDR1 is SGHAT and CDR2 FQNNGV. CDR3 size: 13 residues. CDR3 DNA sequence: TGTGCCAGTAGTAAGGGCGGGACCTACGAGCAGTACTTC. Translation gives CASSKGGTYEQYF.

The sample holds many counts of this clonotype. This rearrangement joins TRBV7-2 to TRBJ2-5, with TRBD2 identical over 11 bases. The CDR3 consists of 14 residues. Per germline, CDR1 SGHTA and CDR2 FQGNSA. Trimming cost V 5 bases and J 6 bases; bases outside gene matches: 5. Here the CDR3 DNA reads TGTGCCAGCAGCATCGGGACTAGCGGAAAGACCCAGTACTTC. Translation: CASSIGTSGKTQYF.

This clonotype has at least ten counts. This chain connects TRBV20-1 to TRBJ1-2; D gene ambiguous. V lost 0 bases and J lost 7, with 9 bases in between. CDR3 length equals 12 residues. The germline V gene has CDR1 DFQATT and CDR2 SNEGSKA (reference sequence). CDR3 sequence reads: CSARDPFGGYTF. CDR3 sequence (DNA): TGCAGTGCTAGAGACCCGTTTGGTGGCTACACCTTC.

Concerning this clonotype itself: Given a much more abundant clone one base away, this may be a read error. This rearrangement joins TRBV6-2 or TRBV6-3 to TRBJ2-6; D unclear. The CDR3 sequence is 18 residues long. The V and J ends lost 7 bases and 0 bases respectively, with 19 bases between them. The germline gives CDR1 MNHEY, CDR2 SVGEGT. The CDR3 coding sequence is TGTGCCAGCACCTCAAAGGAGCACAGCTTCTCTGGGGCCAACGTCCTGACTTTC. It translates to CASTSKEHSFSGANVLTF.

This clonotype was seen ten or more times. The gene calls are TRBV2 and TRBJ2-7; D is undetermined. The CDR3 contains 13 residues. Germline V gene sequence: CDR1 SNHLY, CDR2 FYNNEI. Trimming pared 6 bases from V and 2 bases from J, leaving 11 bases between. This CDR3 reads CASRESATYEQYF. The DNA for the CDR3 is TGTGCCAGCAGGGAGTCCGCCACCTACGAGCAGTACTTC.